These 4 T cell receptor beta chains share one sample of origin, sequenced in a study of cytomegalovirus exposure and HLA in healthy donors. Primers: 60 Vbeta forward and 13 Jbeta reverse. Only in-frame clones appear in the TCRdb table, and some are missing; sequencing was by immunoSEQ multiplex PCR. In the table there are about 120,000 clones, approximately 79% of which are singletons. Sequencing was carried out using PBMCs. These receptors were taken from a man aged 25 to 40 in good health and CMV-seronegative.

The rearrangement joins TRBV5-1 to TRBJ2-5; tentative D call: TRBD1 (5 bases). Germline values: CDR1 SGHRS, CDR2 YFSETQ. The CDR3 consists of 14 residues. V was cut by 7 bases and J by 4 bases, with 17 bases left in between. The CDR3 nucleotides read TGCGCCAGCTCGCAAGGGGTGGCCCGAGAGACCCAGTACTTC. Translated: CASSQGVARETQYF.

The chain couples TRBV5-4 to TRBJ2-1; 13 nucleotides agree with TRBD2. Germline lookup yields CDR1 SGHNT and CDR2 YYREEE (reference sequence). V shed 4 bases, J shed 2 bases, and the junction held 3 bases outside the gene matches. This CDR3 contains 16 residues. CDR3: CASSPGLAGAYNEQFF. CDR3 nucleotides: TGTGCCAGCAGCCCCGGACTAGCGGGGGCCTACAATGAGCAGTTCTTC.

The CDR3 spells CASSIPGGSYEKLFF. The CDR3 nucleotides read TGTGCCAGTAGTATACCTGGGGGCAGCTATGAAAAACTGTTTTTT. This chain joins TRBV19 and TRBJ1-4; possible D gene TRBD1, 6 bases. Between the trimmed V and J ends, which lost 2 bases and 6 bases, there was a span of 13 bases. The CDR3 runs 15 residues. CDR1 and CDR2 (germline): LNHDA, SQIVND (reference sequence).

The J gene is TRBJ1-1, the V gene TRBV19, with D perhaps matching TRBD1 (5 bases). The CDR3 is 14 amino acids. Germline-derived CDR1 and CDR2 are LNHDA and SQIVND (reference sequence). The V and J ends lost 5 bases and 2 bases respectively, with 12 bases between them. The CDR3 is CASSVQGVNTEAFF. The CDR3 nucleotides are TGTGCCAGTAGTGTCCAGGGCGTTAACACTGAAGCTTTCTTT.